Each of the 20 T cell receptor beta chains below was sequenced from the same sample in a study of T cells in Graves' hyperthyroidism and ophthalmopathy. The TCR beta CDR3 regions underwent amplification using RNA transcripts as the source. TCR CDR3 underwent first-round RT-PCR with the HTBI primer set. TCRdb analysed the multiplex PCR reads with MiXCR anew, one entry per CDR3 protein. The sample has 95,000 to 100,000 distinct CDR3 sequences, over 50% seen once. Sequencing used blood. The origin of the receptors is a woman between 40 and 55 years old with Graves' hyperthyroidism.

The sample holds a few counts of this clonotype. The CDR3 sequence is CASSFIGPQYF. The DNA of the CDR3 is TGTGCCAGCAGCTTCATCGGGCCCCAGTACTTC. The rearrangement uses TRBV7-2 and TRBJ2-5, with D hard to call. The CDR3 runs to 11 residues. The germline V gene encodes CDR1 SGHTA and CDR2 FQGNSA. Trimming removed 3 bases from V and 9 bases from J, with 8 bases in between.

This clonotype came up many times. The V and J genes are TRBV7-2 and TRBJ1-5; D gene unclear. The CDR3 spans 15 residues. V was trimmed by 3 bases and J by 2 bases, leaving 11 bases between them. The germline V gene encodes CDR1 SGHTA and CDR2 FQGNSA. Written as DNA, the CDR3 is TGTGCCAGCAGCTTCGGCTCCGGGGGCAATCAGCCCCAGCATTTT. Translated: CASSFGSGGNQPQHF.

Of note for this clonotype: A much larger clonotype is one base distant, so this may be a read error. The CDR3 loop is CASALTGGGIGEKLLF. For the CDR3, the DNA is TGCGCCAGCGCCTTGACAGGGGGCGGAATCGGTGAAAAACTGCTTTTT. The rearrangement links TRBV5-1 to TRBJ1-4, with TRBD1 identical over 10 bases. The CDR3 has 16 residues. The germline CDR1 and CDR2 sequences are SGHRS and YFSETQ.

The chain is built from TRBV19 and TRBJ2-5; 7 positions agree with TRBD1. Germline-derived CDR1 and CDR2 are LNHDA and SQIVND (reference sequence). This CDR3 contains 12 residues. The DNA of the CDR3 is TGTGCTAGAGAAGGGGGCGGGGAGACCCAGTACTTC. Protein: CAREGGGETQYF.

The chain links TRBV7-1 to TRBJ1-1, with 8 bases lining up with TRBD1. TRBV7-1 is placed among ORFs of uncertain function. The CDR3 length is 17 residues. V lost 2 bases to trimming and J lost 0 bases; unmatched junction nucleotides: 8. The CDR3 bases are TGTGCCAGCAGCTCACCTACAGGGGGAATCCTGAACACTGAAGCTTTCTTT. Translating gives CASSSPTGGILNTEAFF.

The V and J genes are TRBV12-3 or TRBV12-4 and TRBJ2-2; D is perhaps TRBD1 (6 bases). The CDR3 is 13 residues long. The germline V and J ends were trimmed by 6 bases and 9 bases, with 14 bases remaining between them. Here the CDR3 DNA reads TGTGCCAGCAGCTTCGATAGGGACAGGGAGCTGTTTTTT. Translation gives CASSFDRDRELFF.

As to this clonotype: This clone may be a read error of a much larger clone one base away. The rearrangement links TRBV7-8 to TRBJ1-2; 10 bases are a match to TRBD1. The CDR3 is 15 amino acids. Germline V CDR1 and CDR2: SGHVS, FQNEAQ. V dropped 4 bases and J dropped 4; count of bases not matched to a gene: 6. The CDR3 nucleotides are TGTGCCAGCAGCTCTGGGACAGGGGCTAGCTATGGCTACACCTTC. It is translated as CASSSGTGASYGYTF. The entire variable domain, with the rest obtained from reference TRBV7-8 and TRBJ1-2, is as follows: GAGVSQSPRYKVAKRGQDVALRCDPISGHVSLFWYQQALGQGPEFLTYFQNEAQLDKSGLPSDRFFAERPEGSVSTLKIQRTQQEDSAVYLCASSSGTGASYGYTFGSGTRLTVV.

In regard to this clonotype: Since no conserved phenylalanine or tryptophan closes the CDR3, a read error is the likely cause. The DNA is omitted, as the CDR3 cannot be located on it reliably, and the CDR3 follows TCRdb's listing. The chain couples TRBV7-8 to TRBJ2-5; the listed D gene, TRBD1, was not tested against the DNA. CDR1 and CDR2 from the germline V gene are SGHVS and FQNEAQ. The CDR3 region is 15 residues in length, termini included. The CDR3: CASGARANDQETLYL.

As to this clonotype: One junction end disagrees with the germline gene, perhaps due to a read error. The chain has TRBV7-6 and TRBJ2-7; a weak D match, TRBD2 (5 bases). The germline V gene has CDR1 SGHVS and CDR2 FNYEAQ. The CDR3 extends over 12 amino acids. CDR3 protein: CAGRGAGNEQHF. DNA of the CDR3: TGTGCCGGTCGAGGCGCGGGTAACGAGCAGCACTTC.

In its sample, this clonotype was seen once. One end of the junction does not line up with germline, which may come from a read error. The J gene is TRBJ2-6, the V gene TRBV29-1; D gene uncertain. Looked up from germline, CDR1 is SQVTM and CDR2 is ANQGSEA. The CDR3 contains 14 residues. CDR3 nucleotides: TGCAGCGTTCTGGGAAGAGATGGGATGAACACTGAAGCTTTC. This encodes CSVLGRDGMNTEAF.

There are many counts of this clonotype. The chain uses TRBV6-6 and TRBJ1-4; D is uncertain. This CDR3 spans 15 amino acids. Germline assignment: CDR1 MNHNY and CDR2 SVGAGI (reference sequence). Trimming left V 7 bases short and J 0 bases short, with 12 bases between. The CDR3 region is CASKYAATTNEKLFF. The CDR3 bases are TGTGCCAGCAAGTACGCAGCGACAACTAATGAAAAACTGTTTTTT.

The J gene is TRBJ1-1, the V gene TRBV7-2; D possibly corresponds to TRBD1 (5 bases). The length of the CDR3 is 15 residues. The V gene's germline CDR1 is SGHTA and CDR2 FQGNSA. The V and J ends lost 5 bases and 1 base respectively, with 14 bases between them. The CDR3 nucleotides are TGTGCCAGCAGCGTACTTGGGGGGTGGAACACTGAAGCTTTCTTT. Amino acid sequence: CASSVLGGWNTEAFF.

Concerning this clonotype itself: The CDR3 carries no conserved terminal phenylalanine or tryptophan, so it likely arises from a read error. CDR3 DNA sequence: TGCAGCGTCGCAGGGGTTCAAGAGACTCAGTACTCC. This encodes CSVAGVQETQYS. The V and J genes are TRBV29-1 and TRBJ2-5; D might be TRBD1 (6 bases). Germline V lookup: CDR1 SQVTM, CDR2 ANQGSEA. This CDR3 has 12 residues.

The sample holds a few counts of this clonotype. The chain links TRBV6-1 to TRBJ1-2, with D maybe TRBD1 (5 bases). Trimming stripped 7 bases from V and 4 bases from J, with 13 bases between. CDR3 length equals 13 residues. Germline CDR1 and CDR2: MNHNS and SASEGT. CDR3 bases: TGTGCCAGCAATCTGGAAGGGGTCTATGGCTACACCTTC. Translating gives CASNLEGVYGYTF.

The chain couples TRBV13 to TRBJ1-1; the D gene is possibly TRBD1 (5 bases). The CDR3 covers 17 residues. Trimming took off 0 bases at V and 0 bases at J, with 14 bases between the two ends. Looked up from germline, CDR1 is PRHDT and CDR2 is FYEKMQ (reference sequence). CDR3 region: CASSLGPGRSMNTEAFF. DNA for the CDR3: TGTGCCAGCAGCTTAGGACCGGGACGGAGCATGAACACTGAAGCTTTCTTT.

Ten or more counts support this clonotype. V gene TRBV12-3 or TRBV12-4 combines with J gene TRBJ2-5; D remains ambiguous. The V end was cut by 5 bases, the J end by 1 base, with 8 bases between. This CDR3 contains 13 residues. The CDR3 region has the DNA TGTGCCAGCAGTCCCGTGGGCCAAGAGACCCAGTACTTC. Protein sequence: CASSPVGQETQYF.

This clonotype is a singleton in its sample. This chain joins TRBV7-6 and TRBJ1-5; D is unclear. Germline V gene data show CDR1 as SGHVS and CDR2 as FNYEAQ. V lost 1 base and J 14 bases, leaving 21 bases between the germline ends. The CDR3 is 15 amino acids. CDR3 residues: CASSLGGWGGSYEHF. CDR3 nucleotide sequence: TGTGCCAGCAGCTTAGGAGGGTGGGGAGGATCCTACGAGCATTTT.

V gene TRBV7-2 combines with J gene TRBJ1-3; maybe TRBD1 (5 bases). With 2 bases removed from V and 8 bases from J, the gap between germline ends came to 13 bases. Germline CDR1 is SGHTA and CDR2 is FQGNSA. CDR3 length: 14 amino acids. In nucleotides, the CDR3 is TGTGCCAGCAGCTTAAGACAGCGTGGCTACACCATATATTTT. Amino acids: CASSLRQRGYTIYF.

The chain carries TRBV7-2 and TRBJ2-7, with D possibly TRBD2 on 7 matching bases. Trimming shortened V by 7 bases and J by 2 bases, and 15 bases separated the two germline ends. Germline loops: CDR1 SGHTA, CDR2 FQGNSA. The CDR3 sequence is 14 residues long. The DNA for the CDR3 is TGTGCCAGCACCTGGGAGGGGGGCCCCTACGAGCAGTACTTC. It codes for CASTWEGGPYEQYF.

This clonotype showed up just once. The chain joins TRBV2 to TRBJ1-1; TRBD1 agrees at 7 bases. The CDR3 contains 12 residues. Per the germline V gene, CDR1 is SNHLY and CDR2 is FYNNEI. V shed 3 bases and J 8 bases; nucleotides not matched to a gene: 3. The CDR3 sequence is CASSEGGGEAFF. The CDR3 region has the DNA TGTGCCAGCAGTGAGGGAGGGGGCGAAGCTTTCTTT.